Here is one T cell receptor (beta chain) with its context. At one of its ends the junction is not consistent with the germline gene, which may arise from a read error. Everyone who took part was roughly 18 to 89 years old, and they came from 24 US areas. Assignments of participants to cohorts depended upon their own reported clinical history. This sample is drawn from a study of blood T cell repertoires in COVID-19. Overall study: COVID-19 samples from acute and convalescent phases originated in the United States, Italy and Spain. PBMCs, B-cell-depleted T cells, or T cells provided the cDNA or gDNA that made up the material.

Libraries were prepared by immunoSEQ multiplex PCR; TCRdb keeps only in-frame clonotypes and omits some of them. The table shows roughly 280,000 clones, with 75% to 90% occurring only once. Input material: PBMCs or T cells enriched from blood (not recorded which). This TCR came from a woman in her late teens or twenties who had recovered from COVID-19.

The CDR3 loop is CASSPRGPGAGANVLTF. The CDR3 region has the DNA TGTGCTAGCAGCCCCCGAGGCCCGGGGGCTGGGGCCAACGTCCTGACTTTC. The chain recombines TRBV7-7 with TRBJ2-6; D might be TRBD2 (6 bases). Germline CDR1 reads SSHAT; CDR2 reads FNYEAQ (reference sequence). The CDR3 sequence is 17 residues long.